This is a list of T cell receptor beta chains from one sample in a study of T cell responses to AZD1222 COVID-19 vaccine. Generated by immunoSEQ multiplex PCR, the TCRdb table keeps only in-frame clones and is missing some. This repertoire shows about 120,000 clones, roughly 92% found once; its top ten account for around 1.7%. The input for sequencing was peripheral blood, taken on day 0 of AZD1222 vaccination. The receptor source for this set is an adult in good health. Both conserved end residues are part of each CDR3. D genes are given only for firm matches. Only some rows state a clone size, as once, few, many or a class for expanded clones.

D | size | J | V | DNA | CDR3
NA | NA | TRBJ2-1 | TRBV11-3 | TGTGCCAGCAGCCCCACTAACTCCTACAATGAGCAGTTCTTC | CASSPTNSYNEQFF
TRBD1 | NA | TRBJ2-2 | TRBV3-1/TRBV3-2 | TGTGCCAGCAGCCCGGGGACAGTCTACGCCGGGGAGCTGTTTTTT | CASSPGTVYAGELFF
TRBD1 | NA | TRBJ2-7 | TRBV10-1 | TGCGCCAGCAGCCCGGGACAGCCCTACGAGCAGTACTTC | CASSPGQPYEQYF
NA | NA | TRBJ1-4 | TRBV18 | TGTGCCAGCTCACCGAGTCAGGGCGGAGTGAATGAAAAACTGTTTTTT | CASSPSQGGVNEKLFF
NA | once | TRBJ2-3 | TRBV19 | TGTGCCAGTAGTATGGACCGAACAGATACGCAGTATTTT | CASSMDRTDTQYF
TRBD2 | NA | TRBJ2-1 | TRBV28 | TGTGCCAGCAGACCGAGCGGGGGGCGGAACAATGAGCAGTTCTTC | CASRPSGGRNNEQFF
TRBD1 | NA | TRBJ2-5 | TRBV27 | TGTGCCAGCAGTGACAGGGTTGGAGAGACCCAGTACTTC | CASSDRVGETQYF
TRBD2 | NA | TRBJ2-1 | TRBV6-2/TRBV6-3 | TGTGCCAGCAGTGTGGGGACTAGCGGAACCTACAATGAGCAGTTCTTC | CASSVGTSGTYNEQFF
NA | NA | TRBJ1-5 | TRBV5-5 | TGTGCCAGCAGCTTGGGGGGTGGCAGGGCCCAACAGCCCCAGCATTTT | CASSLGGGRAQQPQHF
NA | NA | TRBJ1-1 | TRBV11-1 | TGTGCCAGCAGTCCCCACAGGGAAAACACTGAAGCTTTCTTT | CASSPHRENTEAFF
TRBD2 | NA | TRBJ2-1 | TRBV4-3 | TGCGCCAGCAGCCGCATGGCGGGAGCCTCCTACAATGAGCAGTTCTTC | CASSRMAGASYNEQFF
NA | once | TRBJ2-5 | TRBV10-3 | TGTGCCATCGCTACCCGGGGGAACCAAGAGACCCAGTACTTC | CAIATRGNQETQYF
NA | NA | TRBJ2-2 | TRBV19 | TGTGCCGGGGGAAGTCCCGGGGAGCTGTTTTTT | CAGGSPGELFF
TRBD2 | NA | TRBJ2-1 | TRBV19 | TGTGCCAGTAGTACTAACGCGGGGGGGCCCTACAATGAGCAGTTCTTC | CASSTNAGGPYNEQFF
TRBD1 | NA | TRBJ2-2 | TRBV5-1 | TGCGCCAGCAGTGGCAGGGGGCTAAGTTGGAACACCGGGGAGCTGTTTTTT | CASSGRGLSWNTGELFF
NA | NA | TRBJ2-3 | TRBV25-1 | TGTGCCAGCAGTGAACTTGGGGGAGGCACAGATACGCAGTATTTT | CASSELGGGTDTQYF
NA | NA | TRBJ2-3 | TRBV30 | TGTGCCTGGGGGGCACAGGACACAGATACGCAGTATTTT | CAWGAQDTDTQYF
NA | once | TRBJ2-6 | TRBV6-5 | TGTGCCAGCAGTTACTCGATGGGGCCTGGGGCCAACGTCCTGACTTTC | CASSYSMGPGANVLTF
TRBD1 | NA | TRBJ1-3 | TRBV2 | TGTGCCAGCAGAGGGACAGGGGCTCACTTGGGAAACACCATATATTTT | CASRGTGAHLGNTIYF
NA | NA | TRBJ2-6 | TRBV25-1 | TGTGCCAGCAGTGTACAGGGAGTAGCTGGGGCCAACGTCCTGACTTTC | CASSVQGVAGANVLTF
TRBD2 | NA | TRBJ2-1 | TRBV3-1/TRBV3-2 | TGTGCCAGCAGCCCCCGACTAGCGTACAATGAGCAGTTCTTC | CASSPRLAYNEQFF
NA | NA | TRBJ2-1 | TRBV3-1/TRBV3-2 | TGTGCCAGCAGCCAAGAGGAGGCAGCCTACAATGAGCAGTTCTTC | CASSQEEAAYNEQFF